This T cell receptor beta chain was obtained from a study of a mutant IDH1 vaccine in newly diagnosed glioma. Study at large: Vaccine dosing followed radiotherapy by 4-6 weeks, or accompanied temozolomide cycles. Of treated patients, roughly 62% were men and approximately 40% women, averaging about 40 years. Study-wide findings and caveats: Pseudoprogression apparently tracked independently of changes in top peripheral T cell clonotypes.

Here immunoSEQ multiplex PCR was the method, and the copy in TCRdb shows in-frame clones only, minus some. This repertoire shows about 36,000 clones, roughly 80% found once; its top ten account for over 13%. Regarding this clone: Its antigen remains unknown.

The sample's time point: week 11, during vaccination. One vaccine dose held 300 ug of mutant IDH1 20-mer peptide and came with topical imiquimod. The CDR3 covers 14 residues. The V gene's germline CDR1 is MNHEY and CDR2 SVGAGI. V gave up 4 bases and J gave up 4 bases, with 10 bases separating them. V usage is TRBV6-5 and J usage is TRBJ2-2, with a possible D match to TRBD1 (5 bases). This sample comprised peripheral blood mononuclear cells (PBMCs), obtained from a glioma patient whose treatment included an IDH1 peptide vaccine. This TCR was sampled from a woman aged 30 to 39 with glioma. Some clones in this sample may be carry-over from other donors' samples. The chain's CDR3 is CASSSDTFTGELFF. CDR3 in DNA: TGTGCCAGCAGTTCGGACACATTCACCGGGGAGCTGTTTTTT.